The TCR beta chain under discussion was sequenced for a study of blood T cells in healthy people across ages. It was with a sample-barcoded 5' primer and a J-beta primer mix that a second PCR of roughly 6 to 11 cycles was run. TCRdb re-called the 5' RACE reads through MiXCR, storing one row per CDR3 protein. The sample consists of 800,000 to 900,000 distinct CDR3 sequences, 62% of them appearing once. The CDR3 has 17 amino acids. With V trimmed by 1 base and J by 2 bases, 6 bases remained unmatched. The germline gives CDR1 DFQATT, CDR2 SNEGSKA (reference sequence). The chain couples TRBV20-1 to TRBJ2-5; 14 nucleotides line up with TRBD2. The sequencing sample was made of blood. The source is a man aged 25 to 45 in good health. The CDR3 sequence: CSARATSGGARQETQYF. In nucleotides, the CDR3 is TGCAGTGCTAGAGCGACTAGCGGGGGGGCCCGTCAAGAGACCCAGTACTTC.